Listed here are 11 T cell receptor beta chains from one sample, sequenced in a study of T cells in Graves' hyperthyroidism and ophthalmopathy. Amplified regions were TCR beta CDR3 sequences from RNA transcripts. The HTBI set primed first-round TCR CDR3 RT-PCR. Using its own MiXCR run on the multiplex PCR reads, TCRdb lists one record per CDR3 protein. The data show approximately 630,000 distinct CDR3 sequences, roughly 17% seen once. Sample: blood. These receptor sequences come from a woman younger than 45 with Graves' hyperthyroidism.

This clonotype was seen many times. The genes are TRBV28 and TRBJ2-2; 7 nucleotides match TRBD1. Germline V gene lookup returns CDR1 MDHEN and CDR2 SYDVKM. Trimming removed 3 bases from V and 2 bases from J; junction bases left unmatched: 9. The CDR3 extends over 17 amino acids. CDR3 in amino acids: CASSLATGQSNTGELFF. The CDR3 nucleotides read TGTGCCAGCAGTTTGGCCACGGGACAGTCAAACACCGGGGAGCTGTTTTTT.

This clonotype was seen many times. V is TRBV20-1 and J is TRBJ2-7; 13 bases map to TRBD2. The CDR3 has 15 amino acids. Losses at the gene ends were 0 bases for V and 5 bases for J; bases not matched to a gene: 4. Germline V gene lookup returns CDR1 DFQATT and CDR2 SNEGSKA (reference sequence). The CDR3 nucleotides read TGCAGTGCTAGAGACCTCGGACTAGCGGGAGACGAGCAGTACTTC. Residues: CSARDLGLAGDEQYF.

This clonotype was seen many times. This chain links TRBV7-3 with TRBJ1-1, with a weak D call TRBD1 (5 bases). V was shortened by 4 bases and J by 5 bases, with 14 bases between the two germline ends. Per the germline V gene, CDR1 is SGHTA and CDR2 is FQGTGA. The CDR3 has 14 residues. CDR3 residues: CASSSGLGGTEAFF. The CDR3 DNA follows: TGTGCCAGCAGCTCGGGACTGGGAGGGACTGAAGCTTTCTTT.

This clonotype has only a few counts. V and J are TRBV11-2 and TRBJ2-1, with TRBD2 identical over 10 bases. Trimming at V came to 1 base and at J to 9 bases, leaving 9 bases not matched to a gene. The length of the CDR3 is 16 residues. The germline V gene encodes CDR1 SGHAT and CDR2 FQNNGV. The CDR3 DNA reads TGTGCCAGCAGCTTAGTAGGGCTAGCGGGAGTCTCTGAGCAGTTCTTC. It encodes CASSLVGLAGVSEQFF.

The chain carries TRBV6-2 or TRBV6-3 and TRBJ1-3, with a tentative D call TRBD1 (6 bases). Germline CDR1 MNHEY, CDR2 SVGEGT. The CDR3 has 22 amino acids. Trimming pared 0 bases from V and 4 bases from J, leaving 31 bases between. The CDR3 sequence is CASSYSIGGSKFGTGAGNTIYF. DNA of the CDR3: TGTGCCAGCAGTTACTCGATCGGGGGCAGCAAGTTCGGTACGGGGGCCGGAAACACCATATATTTT.

The sample holds many counts of this clonotype. V and J are TRBV12-3 or TRBV12-4 and TRBJ2-1; no firm D call. The ends were cut back, 2 bases at V and 6 bases at J, with 8 bases in the middle. The CDR3 is 13 residues long. The CDR3 protein is CASSLTLANEQFF. The CDR3 nucleotides read TGTGCCAGCAGTTTAACTTTGGCCAATGAGCAGTTCTTC.

This sequence joins TRBV13 and TRBJ1-1; D not resolved. The CDR3 is 11 residues long. In germline, CDR1 is PRHDT, CDR2 FYEKMQ (reference sequence). Trimming removed 7 bases at V and 9 bases at J, with 12 bases between. The CDR3 spells CASTEGHQAFF. DNA for the CDR3: TGTGCCAGCACCGAGGGTCACCAAGCTTTCTTT.

This clonotype was counted many times. The chain recombines TRBV18 with TRBJ1-1; D is uncertain. This CDR3 contains 15 residues. V lost 2 bases and J lost 6, with 16 bases in between. Germline V CDR1 and CDR2: KGHSH, LQKENI. CDR3 loop: CASSPAAEIRAEAFF. CDR3 DNA: TGTGCCAGCTCACCAGCAGCGGAGATTCGGGCTGAAGCTTTCTTT.

The table lists this clonotype with many counts. The chain employs TRBV5-1 and TRBJ2-1; a weak D match, TRBD2 (5 bases). This CDR3 comprises 15 residues. Deletions cut 2 bases from V and 1 base from J, with 10 bases between. CDR1 is SGHRS and CDR2 is YFSETQ in the germline V gene. The CDR3, as DNA: TGCGCCAGCAGCTTAATCGGGGTTTCCTACAATGAGCAGTTCTTC. Translating gives CASSLIGVSYNEQFF.

This chain connects TRBV4-3 to TRBJ2-7; a weak D match, TRBD1 (5 bases). V shed 2 bases and J shed 5 bases, with 16 bases lying between them. This CDR3 comprises 15 residues. Germline loops: CDR1 LGHNA, CDR2 YSLEER. CDR3 nucleotide sequence: TGCGCCAGCAGCCAAACGGCGCAGGGTGTCAACGAGCAGTACTTC. Amino acids: CASSQTAQGVNEQYF.

This clonotype was detected many times. The chain carries TRBV27 and TRBJ2-7; tentative D call: TRBD1 (6 bases). With 3 bases removed from V and 3 bases from J, the gap between germline ends came to 9 bases. The CDR3 spans 13 residues. Per the germline V gene, CDR1 is MNHEY and CDR2 is SMNVEV (reference sequence). CDR3 amino acids: CASSFKGHYEQYF. CDR3 in DNA: TGTGCCAGCAGTTTTAAGGGACACTACGAGCAGTACTTC.